This T cell receptor beta chain appears in the sequencing data of a study of OX40 agonist ivuxolimab in advanced cancers. Findings of the study overall: In the 0.1 to 3.0 mg/kg range, CD4+ and CD8+ blood T cells had expanded clonally by week 6.

The assay was immunoSEQ multiplex PCR, and TCRdb's table has in-frame clones only and misses some. The table has 65,000 to 90,000 clones, about 89% seen once. In regard to this clone: Its antigen is not known.

V gave up 1 base and J gave up 4 bases; unmatched junction bases: 9. Germline CDR1 reads LGHNA; CDR2 reads YSLEER. There are 17 residues in the CDR3. Specimen: CD4+ or CD8+ T cells sorted from blood, collected in a trial of the OX40 agonist ivuxolimab. The receptor was derived from an adult with an advanced solid tumor such as melanoma, head and neck, liver or kidney cancer. The chain recombines TRBV4-3 with TRBJ1-4, with 7 positions matching TRBD1. CDR3: CASSQVWGGTDNEKLFF. The CDR3 DNA sequence: TGCGCCAGCAGCCAAGTTTGGGGAGGGACAGATAATGAAAAACTGTTTTTT.